The 17 T cell receptor beta chains listed next were all sequenced from one sample in a study of T cells in Graves' hyperthyroidism and ophthalmopathy. Amplification of TCR beta CDR3 regions used RNA as the template. A set of HTBI primers served as the primers for a first-round RT-PCR of the TCR CDR3. In TCRdb, the multiplex PCR reads were re-called with MiXCR into one record per CDR3 protein. The sample has hundreds of thousands of distinct CDR3 sequences; about 15% are singletons. Sequences were obtained from blood. All receptors come from a woman aged 30 to 39 with Graves' hyperthyroidism that later progressed to Graves' ophthalmopathy.

The V and J genes are TRBV5-1 and TRBJ2-7; the D is unclear. V was cut by 5 bases and J by 6 bases, with 9 bases left in between. The V gene's germline CDR1 is SGHRS and CDR2 YFSETQ. The CDR3 has 11 amino acids. Here the CDR3 reads CASRSDTEQYF. The CDR3, as DNA: TGCGCCAGCAGATCCGATACCGAGCAGTACTTC.

This clonotype was detected ten times or more. This chain links TRBV7-2 with TRBJ1-1; D not resolved. The V and J ends lost 1 base and 2 bases respectively, with 5 bases between them. Germline V gene lookup returns CDR1 SGHTA and CDR2 FQGNSA. The CDR3 totals 13 residues. CDR3 in amino acids: CASSLEHNTEAFF. The CDR3, as DNA: TGTGCCAGCAGCTTAGAACACAACACTGAAGCTTTCTTT.

The chain joins TRBV3-1 to TRBJ2-7, with D unclear. This CDR3 spans 14 amino acids. Germline assignment: CDR1 LGHDT and CDR2 YNNKEL (reference sequence). Trimming pared 2 bases from V and 1 base from J, leaving 9 bases between. The CDR3 DNA reads TGTGCCAGCAGCCAATTGGCGAATTCCTACGAGCAGTACTTC. It encodes CASSQLANSYEQYF.

This clonotype was recorded many times. The CDR3 loop is CASSLNPFGAYNEQFF. DNA of the CDR3: TGTGCCAGCAGCTTAAACCCATTCGGGGCATACAATGAGCAGTTCTTC. The V and J genes are TRBV7-3 and TRBJ2-1; either TRBD1 or TRBD2 may supply D (5 bases each). The CDR3 has 16 amino acids. Germline assignment: CDR1 SGHTA and CDR2 FQGTGA. Trimming cost V 1 base and J 4 bases, with 14 bases left between them.

There are many counts of this clonotype. V usage is TRBV12-3 or TRBV12-4 and J usage is TRBJ2-2, with 10 positions matching TRBD2. The CDR3 loop spans 17 amino acids. The V and J ends lost 6 bases and 6 bases, in that order; junction bases with no gene match: 13. As DNA, the CDR3 is TGTGCCAGCAGCCCTCATACTAGCGGGACTTTGTCCGGGGAGCTGTTTTTT. Its protein is CASSPHTSGTLSGELFF.

This clonotype has more than one count but fewer than ten. V usage is TRBV19 and J usage is TRBJ2-1; 14 positions match TRBD2. V shed 4 bases and J 8 bases; nucleotides not matched to a gene: 13. This CDR3 contains 18 residues. Germline-derived CDR1 and CDR2 are LNHDA and SQIVND (reference sequence). CDR3 DNA: TGTGCCAGTAGTAACGCCTACTCCGGGACTAGCGGGAGCTATGAGCAGTTCTTC. This gives the protein CASSNAYSGTSGSYEQFF.

This clonotype was observed a few times. The chain is built from TRBV27 and TRBJ2-2, with TRBD2 identical over 12 bases. This CDR3 has 15 residues. Germline trimming cut 5 bases from V and 9 bases from J; bases unmatched to any gene: 7. The germline gives CDR1 MNHEY, CDR2 SMNVEV (reference sequence). DNA of the CDR3: TGTGCCAGCAGTCCGTCGACTAGCGGGGGCCGGGAGCTGTTTTTT. Its protein product is CASSPSTSGGRELFF.

This clonotype has a handful of counts. The CDR3 region has the DNA TGCGCCAGCAGCCAAGAAGGGGTAGATACGCAGTATTTT. This codes for CASSQEGVDTQYF. The V and J genes are TRBV4-3 and TRBJ2-3, with D possibly being TRBD1 (5 bases). Germline values: CDR1 LGHNA, CDR2 YSLEER. V was cut by 0 bases and J by 5 bases, with 6 bases left in between. The CDR3 has 13 amino acids.

This clonotype was observed at least ten times. This chain joins TRBV14 and TRBJ2-3; 9 bases line up with TRBD1. The germline V gene encodes CDR1 SGHDN and CDR2 FVKESK. This CDR3 comprises 18 residues. Trimming removed 3 bases from V and 2 bases from J; junction bases left unmatched: 12. The DNA for the CDR3 is TGTGCCAGCAGCCATTTACAGGGGGCCTACTATGACACAGATACGCAGTATTTT. Its protein product is CASSHLQGAYYDTDTQYF.

The chain couples TRBV5-1 to TRBJ1-4; D is unclear. The V gene lost 4 bases and the J gene lost 3 bases, with 13 bases spanning the gap. Germline-derived CDR1 and CDR2 are SGHRS and YFSETQ. There are 15 residues in the CDR3. The CDR3 reads CASSLLPGANEKLFF. CDR3 bases: TGCGCCAGCAGCCTATTGCCAGGTGCTAATGAAAAACTGTTTTTT.

This clonotype turned up a few times. The chain employs TRBV20-1 and TRBJ2-7, with 9 bases aligning to TRBD2. The V segment lost 3 bases and the J segment 3 bases; nucleotides outside the gene matches: 3. This CDR3 is 13 amino acids long. Looked up from germline, CDR1 is DFQATT and CDR2 is SNEGSKA (reference sequence). The CDR3 DNA reads as TGCAGTGCTAGGCGGCGGGAGGGCTACGAGCAGTACTTC. It specifies CSARRREGYEQYF.

This clonotype was picked up a small number of times. This chain uses TRBV24-1 with TRBJ2-3, with unresolved D. Trimming pared 0 bases from V and 2 bases from J, leaving 8 bases between. The V gene's germline CDR1 is KGHDR and CDR2 SFDVKD. The CDR3 totals 15 residues. CDR3 loop: CATSDLWQDTDTQYF. In DNA, the CDR3 is TGTGCCACCAGTGATTTGTGGCAAGACACAGATACGCAGTATTTT.

This clonotype was seen repeatedly, ten times or more. This rearrangement joins TRBV11-3 to TRBJ2-5; D possibly corresponds to TRBD2 (6 bases). This CDR3 region has 16 residues. Germline V gene sequence: CDR1 SGHNT, CDR2 YENEEA. With 4 bases removed from V and 2 bases from J, the gap between germline ends came to 17 bases. The CDR3 nucleotides read TGTGCCAGCAGCTCCCCGACCTCTAGCGAACAAGAGACCCAGTACTTC. This codes for CASSSPTSSEQETQYF.

In its sample, this clonotype was seen many times. The chain has TRBV2 and TRBJ2-2; no clear D. The ends were cut back, 2 bases at V and 0 bases at J, with 7 bases in the middle. The CDR3 loop spans 15 amino acids. Germline loops: CDR1 SNHLY, CDR2 FYNNEI. The CDR3, as DNA: TGTGCCAGCAGTGAACAGGCCTCGAACACCGGGGAGCTGTTTTTT. It translates to CASSEQASNTGELFF.

The chain has TRBV3-1 and TRBJ1-1; D remains unclear. The germline V gene has CDR1 LGHDT and CDR2 YNNKEL (reference sequence). Trimming pared 5 bases from V and 7 bases from J, leaving 11 bases between. The CDR3 sequence is 12 residues long. The CDR3 bases are TGTGCCAGCAGCTCTCTCGAATATGAAGCTTTCTTT. Its translation: CASSSLEYEAFF.

Only a few counts were recorded for this clonotype. This rearrangement joins TRBV27 to TRBJ2-1; 9 nucleotides line up with TRBD2. Germline V gene data show CDR1 as MNHEY and CDR2 as SMNVEV (reference sequence). This CDR3 is 12 amino acids long. The CDR3 coding sequence is TGTGCGGCGGGAGGGCCCTCCAATGAGCAGTTCTTC. This translates into CAAGGPSNEQFF.

This clonotype was picked up many times. The V gene is TRBV12-3 or TRBV12-4, the J gene TRBJ1-1, with a weak D call TRBD1 (5 bases). There are 13 residues in the CDR3. The V end was cut by 4 bases, the J end by 5 bases, with 11 bases between. CDR3 bases: TGTGCCAGCAGTTGGGGCTCGGGGACTGAAGCTTTCTTT. It yields the protein CASSWGSGTEAFF.